These 10 T cell receptor beta chains came from one sample sequenced in a study of shared clonotypes between healthy human individuals. The method was immunoSEQ multiplex PCR; TCRdb's version includes in-frame clones alone and lacks a portion of them. This table has more than 900,000 clones, about four fifths appearing once. The material sequenced was memory CD4+ T cells from PBMCs. The subset is: CD45RA-negative fraction. The receptor source for this set is a man aged 18 to 29 in good health. Some clones in this sample may be carry-over from other donors' samples.

The V call is TRBV28, the J call TRBJ1-1, with 7 bases lining up with TRBD1. The CDR3 extends over 15 amino acids. The trim removed 4 bases at V and 5 bases at J, leaving 10 bases unmatched. Germline lookup yields CDR1 MDHEN and CDR2 SYDVKM. This chain's CDR3 is CASSSRTGIETEAFF. The CDR3 DNA is TGTGCCAGCAGTTCCAGGACAGGAATAGAAACTGAAGCTTTCTTT.

This chain joins TRBV5-4 and TRBJ2-7; D gene ambiguous. Germline CDR1 is SGHNT and CDR2 is YYREEE (reference sequence). Trimming shortened V by 2 bases and J by 7 bases, and 7 bases separated the two germline ends. This CDR3 contains 11 residues. The CDR3 protein is CASSFEEEQYF. As DNA, the CDR3 is TGTGCCAGCAGCTTTGAGGAAGAGCAGTACTTC. Full variable domain (outside the CDR3, taken from reference TRBV5-4 and TRBJ2-7): ETGVTQSPTHLIKTRGQQVTLRCSSQSGHNTVSWYQQALGQGPQFIFQYYREEENGRGNFPPRFSGLQFPNYSSELNVNALELDDSALYLCASSFEEEQYFGPGTRLTVT.

The genes are TRBV5-5 and TRBJ2-4; 14 bases are shared with TRBD2. Germline CDR1 and CDR2: SGHKS and YYEKEE (reference sequence). The CDR3 loop spans 14 amino acids. V shed 7 bases, J shed 8 bases, and the junction held 5 bases outside the gene matches. The CDR3 sequence: CASGLAGGGDIQYF. Written as DNA, the CDR3 is TGTGCCAGCGGACTAGCGGGAGGTGGAGACATTCAGTACTTC.

For this clone: Its ends do not fully match the called genes, so a read error is possible. The chain links TRBV19 to TRBJ1-5; 8 nucleotides line up with TRBD1. Germline V lookup: CDR1 LNHDA, CDR2 SQIVND (reference sequence). This CDR3 contains 15 residues. CDR3 sequence: CASSERTGNNQPQHF. In nucleotides, the CDR3 is TGCGCCAGTAGTGAACGGACAGGGAACAATCAGCCCCAGCATTTT.

This clone was counted between two and nine times. The V gene is TRBV30, the J gene TRBJ2-7; TRBD2 might be the D (5 bases). The CDR3 consists of 13 residues. V dropped 0 bases and J dropped 2 bases, with 8 bases sitting between them. Germline-derived CDR1 and CDR2 are GTSNPN and SVGIG (reference sequence). CDR3 amino acids: CAWSVPEAYEQYF. The CDR3 DNA reads TGTGCCTGGAGTGTCCCGGAGGCCTACGAGCAGTACTTC.

About this clone itself: A much more abundant neighbour one base away suggests this may be a read error. The chain uses TRBV4-1 and TRBJ2-5; perhaps TRBD1 as D (6 bases). The CDR3 spans 14 residues. V lost 2 bases, J lost 1 base, and 8 bases lay in between. CDR1 is MGHRA, CDR2 YSYEKL, per germline. The CDR3 protein is CASSQTGPQETQYF. For the CDR3, the DNA is TGCGCCAGCAGCCAAACAGGGCCCCAAGAGACCCAGTACTTC.

This clone was observed a single time. The chain recombines TRBV11-3 with TRBJ2-1; TRBD2 agrees at 8 bases. The germline CDR1 and CDR2 sequences are SGHNT and YENEEA. The CDR3 is 13 residues long. The ends lost 5 bases at V and 7 bases at J; junction bases unmatched: 4. As DNA, the CDR3 is TGTGCCAGCAGCCTTTTAGCGGGAAATGAGCAGTTCTTC. It codes for CASSLLAGNEQFF.

The genes are TRBV5-1 and TRBJ2-2; D unresolved. The germline V gene has CDR1 SGHRS and CDR2 YFSETQ. V lost 6 bases, J lost 4 bases, and 16 bases lay in between. This CDR3 is 15 amino acids long. As DNA, the CDR3 is TGCGCCAGCAAGGCGTACATTCGTGGCACCGGGGAGCTGTTTTTT. This codes for CASKAYIRGTGELFF.

V and J are TRBV4-2 and TRBJ2-5; no reliable D call. This CDR3 region has 14 residues. Trimming left V 4 bases short and J 3 bases short, with 12 bases between. Germline assignment: CDR1 LGHNA and CDR2 YNFKEQ. CDR3 sequence: CASSPPLQKETQYF. The CDR3 DNA follows: TGTGCCAGCAGCCCCCCACTGCAGAAAGAGACCCAGTACTTC.

This rearrangement joins TRBV5-1 to TRBJ1-2; perhaps TRBD1 as D (6 bases). CDR1 and CDR2 from the germline V gene are SGHRS and YFSETQ. The CDR3 length is 16 residues. V gave up 3 bases and J gave up 7 bases, with 22 bases separating them. This CDR3 is CASSSTPQGFPVGYTF. In DNA, the CDR3 is TGCGCCAGCAGCTCAACACCACAGGGTTTCCCTGTTGGCTACACCTTC.